The sequence of this T cell receptor beta chain was determined in a study of blood T cells in healthy people across ages. Overall study results and limits: Among T cells, TCR beta diversity per million cells dropped roughly linearly as age rose.

With respect to this clonotype: No antigen is known for it. This may come from a read error, since a much larger clone is one base off.

A second PCR of 7 to 11 cycles used a sample-barcoded 5' primer and a J-beta primer mix. TCRdb processed the 5' RACE reads anew with MiXCR; each CDR3 protein has one entry. The data contain 1.5 million to 2 million distinct CDR3 sequences, roughly 28% of them singletons. CDR3 length: 16 residues. Germline-derived CDR1 and CDR2 are SGHRS and YFSETQ. Roughly 9.5 milliliters of peripheral blood were drawn from each donor into EDTA-treated tubes. The chain employs TRBV5-1 and TRBJ2-1; 7 bases map to TRBD2. The sequenced material came from blood. The clonotype was recovered from a woman aged 30 to 39 in good health. The CDR3 sequence: CASSLEGAGAYNGQFF. For the CDR3, the DNA is TGCGCCAGCAGCTTGGAAGGGGCGGGAGCCTACAATGGGCAGTTCTTC.